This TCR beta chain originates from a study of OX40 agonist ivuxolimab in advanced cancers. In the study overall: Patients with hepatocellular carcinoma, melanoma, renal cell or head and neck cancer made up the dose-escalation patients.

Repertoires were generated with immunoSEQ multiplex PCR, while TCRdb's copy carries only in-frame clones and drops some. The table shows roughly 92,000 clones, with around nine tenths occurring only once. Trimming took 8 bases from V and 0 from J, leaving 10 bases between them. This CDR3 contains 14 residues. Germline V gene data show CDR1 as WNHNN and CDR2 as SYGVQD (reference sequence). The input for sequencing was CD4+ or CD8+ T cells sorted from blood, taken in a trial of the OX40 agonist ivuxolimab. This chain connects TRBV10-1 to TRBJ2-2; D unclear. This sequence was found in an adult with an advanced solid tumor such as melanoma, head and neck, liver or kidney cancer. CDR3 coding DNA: TGCGCCAGCGCCGACGTCGCGAACACCGGGGAGCTGTTTTTT. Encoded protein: CASADVANTGELFF.